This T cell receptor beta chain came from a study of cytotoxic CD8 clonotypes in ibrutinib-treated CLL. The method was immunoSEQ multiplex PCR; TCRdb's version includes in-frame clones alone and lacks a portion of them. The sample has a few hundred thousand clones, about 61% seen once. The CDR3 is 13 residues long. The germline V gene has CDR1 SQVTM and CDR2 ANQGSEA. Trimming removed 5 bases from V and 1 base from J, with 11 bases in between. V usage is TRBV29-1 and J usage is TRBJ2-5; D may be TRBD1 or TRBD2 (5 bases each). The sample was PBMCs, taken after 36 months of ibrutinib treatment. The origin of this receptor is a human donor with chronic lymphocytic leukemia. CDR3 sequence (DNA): TGCAGCGTTCGAGGGGATTTCCAAGAGACCCAGTACTTC. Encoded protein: CSVRGDFQETQYF.